This T cell receptor (beta chain) was profiled in a study of post-analysis software for immune sequencing data. About the study: Both relapsing-remitting and secondary progressive multiple sclerosis featured among the disease courses, as did progressive-relapsing multiple sclerosis. Points from the study as a whole: Significantly lower normalized Chao1 diversity was found in patients with multiple sclerosis relative to controls. Compared with controls, patients had more of about 5 TRBV segments, including TRBV5-6, TRBV5-1 and TRBV20-1.

Included in the TCR beta cDNA libraries were unique molecular identifiers. A population of roughly 0.9 to 11 million T cells gave rise to 400,000 to 550,000 cDNA molecules. TCRdb used MiXCR to reprocess the PCR reads, holding one entry per CDR3 protein. This table holds hundreds of thousands of distinct CDR3 sequences, under 70% found once. The V and J ends lost 6 bases and 3 bases, in that order; junction bases with no gene match: 8. The CDR3 consists of 14 residues. CDR1 is DFQATT and CDR2 is SNEGSKA in the germline V gene (reference sequence). For this clonotype: Its matching antigen is unknown.

The receptor was isolated from a girl aged 10 to 17 with multiple sclerosis. The material sequenced was blood. This chain joins TRBV20-1 and TRBJ2-1; 7 nucleotides align to TRBD1. This chain's CDR3 is CSAQGQPFYNEQFF. In DNA, the CDR3 is TGCAGTGCCCAGGGACAGCCGTTCTACAATGAGCAGTTCTTC.